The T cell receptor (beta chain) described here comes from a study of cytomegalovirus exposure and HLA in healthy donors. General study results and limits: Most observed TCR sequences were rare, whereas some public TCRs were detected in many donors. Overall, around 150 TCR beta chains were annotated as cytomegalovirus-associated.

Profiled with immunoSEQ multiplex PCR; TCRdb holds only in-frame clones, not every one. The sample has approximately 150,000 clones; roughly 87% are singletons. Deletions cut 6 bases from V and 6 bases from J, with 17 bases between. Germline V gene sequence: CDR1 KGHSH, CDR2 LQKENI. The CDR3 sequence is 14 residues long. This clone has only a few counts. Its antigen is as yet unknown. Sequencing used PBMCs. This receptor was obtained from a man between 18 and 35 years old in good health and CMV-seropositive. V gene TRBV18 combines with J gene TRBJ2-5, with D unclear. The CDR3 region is CASSSEARRQTQYF. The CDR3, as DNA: TGTGCCAGCTCGTCCGAGGCACGCCGGCAGACCCAGTACTTC.